Sequencing of this T cell receptor (beta chain) was carried out in a study of blood T cell repertoires in COVID-19. Study-level information: In each case, the material was cDNA or gDNA derived from T cells, B-cell-depleted T cells, or PBMCs.

This clone was picked up a small number of times. Authors' data handling: From reference gene primer amplification, estimates of nucleated cell counts were derived. Method: immunoSEQ multiplex PCR; TCRdb's copy keeps in-frame clones and lacks some. That table furnishes V, J and clone size, whereas the DNA furnished D and trimming. Of around 200,000 clones listed, 79% are singletons. The V gene end was trimmed by 3 bases and the J gene end by 2 bases; junction bases not matched to a gene: 8. The CDR3 extends over 16 amino acids. Germline V gives CDR1 LNHDA, CDR2 SQIVND (reference sequence). The clonotype was recovered from a woman aged 40 to 50 with COVID-19, enrolled during active disease. V usage is TRBV19 and J usage is TRBJ2-7; 9 bases line up with TRBD1. Sequencing was done on a sample of peripheral blood. CDR3 loop: CASSILMGTGPYEQYF. The CDR3 nucleotides read TGTGCCAGTAGTATCTTGATGGGGACAGGGCCCTACGAGCAGTACTTC.